This T cell receptor (beta chain) is drawn from a study of cytomegalovirus exposure and HLA in healthy donors. The study, taken as a whole, reports: The sole available immune exposure information was CMV serostatus.

Germline values: CDR1 SGHNT, CDR2 YYREEE (reference sequence). This CDR3 comprises 14 residues. The PCR employed 60 Vbeta primers together with 13 Jbeta primers. The method was immunoSEQ multiplex PCR; TCRdb's version includes in-frame clones alone and lacks a portion of them. Altogether just over 65,000 clones are present, 80% to 90% being singletons, with the ten largest covering 6% to 7.5%. In the case of this clone: What it binds is unknown. The junction and the germline gene differ at one end; a read error may be behind it.

This chain joins TRBV5-4 and TRBJ1-2, with TRBD1 matching 8 bases. The sequencing input was PBMCs. The clonotype originates from a human donor in good health. This CDR3 reads CASSPGGTLGGYPF. CDR3 nucleotides: TGTGCCAGCAGTCCAGGGGGCACACTGGGGGGCTACCCCTTC.